In its sample, the clone carrying this T cell receptor beta chain was seen many times. Its antigen is undetermined. Thyroid surgery had not been preceded by any treatment in any patient. The data stem from a study of metastatic and nonmetastatic thyroid tumors. Study in general: The comparison covered peripheral blood and tumor or nodule tissue in malignant and benign thyroid patients. General study results and limits: The reported finding was significantly higher TCR beta diversity in malignant thyroid tumors relative to benign nodules, in blood and tumor.

V was cut by 5 bases and J by 1 base, with 14 bases left in between. Germline V CDR1 and CDR2: SGHTA, FQGTGA. CDR3 length equals 16 residues. Original data processing: Built for papillary thyroid cancer, a distant-metastasis classifier drew on CDR3 differences across clinicopathological groups. Using MiXCR, TCRdb re-called clones from the PCR reads. These V and J calls originate from TCRdb's pipeline instead of the authors' own analysis. Among roughly 30,000 clones listed, 18% were seen once. This sequence was found in a female donor with papillary thyroid cancer or a benign thyroid nodule (not recorded which). Some clones in this sample may be carry-over from other donors' samples. The chain joins TRBV7-3 to TRBJ2-2, with D possibly TRBD1 on 6 matching bases. The material sequenced was blood. The CDR3 here is CASSANPGQNTGELFF. The DNA of the CDR3 is TGTGCCAGCAGCGCTAACCCGGGACAGAACACCGGGGAGCTGTTTTTT.